This TCR beta chain came from a study of regulatory T cells in long-lasting Graves disease. The time point was: persistent/refractory GD, antithyroid drugs over 5 years with positive TRAb. Following extraction of RNA from PBMCs, that RNA was used to make the TCR library. It was by American Thyroid Association guidelines that Graves' disease was diagnosed. Germline CDR1 LGHDT, CDR2 YNNKEL (reference sequence). The CDR3 has 16 amino acids. V was pared by 3 bases and J by 8 bases, with 17 bases between. Researchers made TCR beta libraries by using iRepertoire HTBI primers and running Arm-PCR on CDR3 regions. One entry per CDR3 protein results from TCRdb running MiXCR on the multiplex PCR reads. The table records some 470,000 distinct CDR3 sequences, roughly 21% of them present only once. In its sample, this clonotype was seen a few times.

The chain carries TRBV3-1 and TRBJ1-6; no clear D gene. This clonotype originated in a female donor with Graves disease. The material was peripheral blood mononuclear cells (PBMCs), obtained when the disease was refractory, from a patient treated with antithyroid drugs. CDR3 protein: CASSHFGRTGYSPLHF. CDR3 coding DNA: TGTGCCAGCAGCCACTTTGGACGGACGGGATATTCACCCCTCCACTTT.